This record covers a single TCR beta chain. The CDR3 loop spans 14 amino acids. Germline lookup yields CDR1 SNHLY and CDR2 FYNNEI. V lost 7 bases to trimming and J lost 6 bases; unmatched junction nucleotides: 10. This specimen belongs to a study of blood T cells in healthy people across ages. Through a sample-barcoded 5' primer and a J-beta primer mix, a second PCR was run for roughly 6 to 12 cycles. TCRdb fed the 5' RACE reads into MiXCR, producing one record per CDR3 protein. The repertoire holds a few hundred thousand distinct CDR3 sequences, over 45% seen once, with around 49% in the top ten. Sequenced: blood. The sequence was collected from a man between 60 and 75 years old in good health. This chain links TRBV2 with TRBJ2-3, with 7 bases that match TRBD2. The CDR3 reads CASIGRAGSDTQYF. DNA for the CDR3: TGTGCCAGCATAGGTCGAGCGGGGTCCGATACGCAGTATTTT.